The 13 T cell receptor beta chains below all came from one sample that was sequenced in a study of blood T cell repertoires in COVID-19. Sequencing was performed with immunoSEQ multiplex PCR; in TCRdb, only in-frame clones are kept and a portion is missing. The sample comprises around 140,000 clones, around 80% of which are singletons, and 2% to 3% rests with the top ten. Sequenced sample: PBMCs or T cells enriched from blood (not recorded which). These receptors originate from a man in his forties with acute COVID-19.

The chain couples TRBV3-1 (or the pseudogene TRBV3-2) to TRBJ2-7; 8 bases line up with TRBD2. Germline lookup yields CDR1 LGHDT and CDR2 YNNKEL (reference sequence). The trim removed 8 bases at V and 5 bases at J, leaving 8 bases unmatched. This CDR3 contains 13 residues. The CDR3 loop is CASAGTSIHEQYF. In DNA form, the CDR3 reads TGTGCCAGCGCCGGGACTAGTATCCACGAGCAGTACTTC.

This clone occurred a few times. The CDR3 coding sequence is TGTGCCAGCACAGGGGTGAACACCGGGGAGCTGTTTTTT. Translating it yields CASTGVNTGELFF. The chain carries TRBV6-5 and TRBJ2-2, with D perhaps TRBD1 (6 bases). The CDR3 runs 13 residues. With 7 bases removed from V and 1 base from J, the gap between germline ends came to 7 bases. Per the germline V gene, CDR1 is MNHEY and CDR2 is SVGAGI.

V is TRBV5-1 and J is TRBJ2-1; 9 nucleotides line up with TRBD1. Germline V lookup: CDR1 SGHRS, CDR2 YFSETQ. With V trimmed by 2 bases and J by 8 bases, 8 bases remained unmatched. The CDR3 is 15 amino acids. The CDR3: CASSFETGGEDEQFF. The DNA for the CDR3 is TGCGCCAGCAGCTTTGAGACAGGGGGGGAGGATGAGCAGTTCTTC.

Only a few counts were recorded for this clone. The chain joins TRBV5-4 to TRBJ2-2; 10 nucleotides align to TRBD2. Germline V gene data show CDR1 as SGHNT and CDR2 as YYREEE (reference sequence). The CDR3 has 16 amino acids. Trimming took 4 bases from V and 4 from J; bases not matched to a gene: 7. The chain's CDR3 is CASSEREGLGTGELFF. In nucleotides, the CDR3 is TGTGCCAGCAGCGAGCGGGAGGGCCTTGGCACCGGGGAGCTGTTTTTT.

The chain employs TRBV2 and TRBJ1-2, with D tentatively TRBD1 (6 bases). From germline, CDR1 is SNHLY and CDR2 FYNNEI. The CDR3 has 14 residues. The V end lost 7 bases, the J end lost 4 bases, and 16 bases lay between the germline ends. CDR3 in amino acids: CASKVGGATYGYTF. Here the CDR3 DNA reads TGTGCCAGCAAGGTTGGGGGGGCAACCTATGGCTACACCTTC.

The chain employs TRBV6-4 and TRBJ2-7; 7 bases are shared with TRBD1. Germline V gives CDR1 MRHNA, CDR2 SNTAGT. Trimming removed 1 base from V and 2 bases from J; junction bases left unmatched: 2. The length of the CDR3 is 14 residues. In DNA form, the CDR3 reads TGTGCCAGCAGTGACTTGGGACAGCCCTACGAGCAGTACTTC. Its translation is CASSDLGQPYEQYF.

J is TRBJ2-1 and V is TRBV27, with 7 nucleotides matching TRBD2. Trimming cost V 2 bases and J 6 bases; bases outside gene matches: 4. The CDR3 spans 14 residues. Germline loops: CDR1 MNHEY, CDR2 SMNVEV (reference sequence). CDR3 sequence (DNA): TGTGCCAGCAGTTTAGAGGGCGGGAGCAATGAGCAGTTCTTC. Translated, it gives CASSLEGGSNEQFF.

The CDR3 coding sequence is TGTGCCAGTACCCCGCTAGGTGGAGGCACCATATATTTT. It encodes CASTPLGGGTIYF. The V and J genes are TRBV19 and TRBJ1-3; D is uncertain. The CDR3 consists of 13 residues. V was clipped by 7 bases and J by 9 bases, with 16 bases between them. Germline lookup yields CDR1 LNHDA and CDR2 SQIVND (reference sequence).

The chain is built from TRBV18 and TRBJ2-5; perhaps TRBD1 as D (5 bases). The V gene lost 2 bases and the J gene lost 5 bases, with 18 bases spanning the gap. Germline V CDR1 and CDR2: KGHSH, LQKENI. The CDR3 is made up of 16 amino acids. CDR3 amino acids: CASSPVEQPGIETQYF. The CDR3 nucleotides are TGTGCCAGCTCACCAGTAGAGCAGCCAGGGATTGAGACCCAGTACTTC. Drawing the rest from reference TRBV18 and TRBJ2-5, the complete variable domain is NAGVMQNPRHLVRRRGQEARLRCSPMKGHSHVYWYRQLPEEGLKFMVYLQKENIIDESGMPKERFSAEFPKEGPSILRIQQVVRGDSAAYFCASSPVEQPGIETQYFGPGTRLLVL.

V gene TRBV3-1 (or the pseudogene TRBV3-2) combines with J gene TRBJ2-7; TRBD1 matches 12 bases. V shed 4 bases and J 3 bases; nucleotides not matched to a gene: 4. The CDR3 covers 15 residues. From germline, CDR1 is LGHDT and CDR2 YNNKEL (reference sequence). The CDR3, as DNA: TGTGCCAGCAGCCCTGGGACAGGGGGCTTCTACGAGCAGTACTTC. It yields the protein CASSPGTGGFYEQYF.

The V call is TRBV12-3 or TRBV12-4, the J call TRBJ1-1; D is uncertain. The V gene lost 6 bases and the J gene lost 3 bases, with 11 bases spanning the gap. The CDR3 extends over 13 amino acids. The CDR3 sequence is CASSRTVDTEAFF. The CDR3 coding sequence is TGTGCCAGCAGCCGAACAGTGGACACTGAAGCTTTCTTT.

This clone was observed a single time. CDR3 nucleotide sequence: TGTGCCAGTAGTATAGTGGGACAGGGGGAGACCCAGTACTTC. It translates to CASSIVGQGETQYF. The J gene is TRBJ2-5, the V gene TRBV19; 10 bases agree with TRBD1. CDR3 size: 14 residues. V shed 1 base, J shed 5 bases, and the junction held 1 base outside the gene matches. CDR1 LNHDA and CDR2 SQIVND come from the germline V gene (reference sequence).

This sequence joins TRBV28 and TRBJ2-7, with D possibly matching TRBD1 (5 bases). In germline, CDR1 is MDHEN, CDR2 SYDVKM. Deletions cut 2 bases from V and 6 bases from J, with 11 bases between. This CDR3 comprises 13 residues. DNA of the CDR3: TGTGCCAGCAGTTTAACAGGAACGGGCGAGCAGTACTTC. The encoded protein is CASSLTGTGEQYF.